A selection of T cell receptor beta chains follows, all from one sample in a study of spatial heterogeneity in lung cancer. TCRdb processed the 5' RACE reads anew with MiXCR; each CDR3 protein has one entry. In the table there are around 60,000 distinct CDR3 sequences, roughly 8% of which are singletons. The specimen was PBMCs, collected at surgery. The origin of the receptors is a female donor with early-stage non-small cell lung cancer. CDR3s include the opening cysteine and the closing phenylalanine or tryptophan. Clone size is given for some rows only: seen once, a few or many times, or a class if the clone is expanded.

>TRBV20-1|few|TRBJ1-5
CSASPDGFSSRQPQHF
>TRBV7-8|many|TRBJ2-1
CASSLVAGVNNEQFF
>TRBV9|few|TRBJ2-1
CASSPDRVVYNEQFF
>TRBV7-8|few|TRBJ2-7
CASSQRTSGTYEQYF
>TRBV5-4|NA|TRBJ2-1
CASSPGGGTGSEQFF
>TRBV19|few|TRBJ1-5
CASSTRGRDQPQHF
>TRBV27|few|TRBJ1-2
CASSLVTAPLGGYTF
>TRBV18|few|TRBJ1-3
CASSPEKTGNTIYF
>TRBV7-8|few|TRBJ2-5
CASSLPWTSGREKQETQYF
>TRBV4-1|many|TRBJ2-2
CASSHADRLNTGELFF
>TRBV5-1|NA|TRBJ1-2
CASSRGTGDFYGYTF
>TRBV20-1|NA|TRBJ2-5
CSATGREGIETQYF
>TRBV7-9|few|TRBJ2-7
CASSRDGPSYEQYF
>TRBV9|few|TRBJ2-3
CASSVSGGTDTQYF
>TRBV7-9|NA|TRBJ2-5
CASSLEGWETQYF
>TRBV7-3|many|TRBJ2-3
CASSIGQGASTDTQYF
>TRBV5-4|few|TRBJ2-1
CASSFQALSHNEQFF
>TRBV7-9|many|TRBJ2-5
CASSDRGQETQYF
>TRBV29-1|few|TRBJ2-3
CTIGTDTQYF
>TRBV19|many|TRBJ2-7
CASSTPGQGYEQYF
>TRBV30|many|TRBJ2-3
CAWIPSGFRTDTQYF
>TRBV3-1|few|TRBJ1-6
CASSPDRSGSPLHF
>TRBV5-1|few|TRBJ1-4
CASRSGTAEKLFF
>TRBV5-1|NA|TRBJ1-1
CASSLVGGGEAFF
>TRBV7-9|many|TRBJ1-5
CASSHQGNQPQHF
>TRBV20-1|few|TRBJ2-5
CSATGAQETQYF
>TRBV4-2|many|TRBJ2-7
CASSRGGGPSEQYF
>TRBV20-1|NA|TRBJ2-3
CSATLAGVADTQYF
>TRBV12-3/TRBV12-4|many|TRBJ1-3
CASSPTGVTGNTIYF
>TRBV28|many|TRBJ1-2
CASSFGQGGGYTF
>TRBV12-3/TRBV12-4|NA|TRBJ2-7
CASSLGRGYEQYF
>TRBV9|many|TRBJ2-3
CASSSRQGNTDTQYF